The T cell receptor (beta chain) described here comes from a study of vaccination effects on CD4 cells after COVID-19. Produced via immunoSEQ multiplex PCR; TCRdb's table is partial and in-frame only. The sample shows about 71,000 clones, 80% of them seen only once. The sample holds a few counts of this clone. Antigen unknown. Under the ViraFEST assay, PBMC were stimulated with viral peptide pools so that antigen-specific CD4+ T cells expanded. Sequencing was performed afterwards. Isolation of CD4+ T cells took place after 10 days of culture. Prior SARS-CoV-2 infection was absent in the vaccine recipients, as shown by negative nucleocapsid antibodies. A half-volume exchange with IL-2 medium occurred on days 3 and 7. Study-wide findings and caveats: Common cold coronaviruses were cross-recognized by only 1 of 255 vaccine-induced clones in healthy vaccinees.

This TCR was recovered from a human donor who received a COVID-19 vaccine. Sequencing used CD4+ T cells from PBMCs cultured with SARS-CoV-2 spike peptides, obtained before COVID-19 vaccination.

CDR3 amino acids: CASSQTYSYNEQFF. CDR3 DNA: TGTGCCAGCAGCCAAACTTACAGTTACAATGAGCAGTTCTTC. This sequence joins TRBV3-1 (or the pseudogene TRBV3-2) and TRBJ2-1; unclear D gene. The CDR3 runs 14 residues. Trimming removed 2 bases from V and 4 bases from J, with 9 bases in between. CDR1 is LGHDT, CDR2 YNNKEL, per germline (reference sequence).